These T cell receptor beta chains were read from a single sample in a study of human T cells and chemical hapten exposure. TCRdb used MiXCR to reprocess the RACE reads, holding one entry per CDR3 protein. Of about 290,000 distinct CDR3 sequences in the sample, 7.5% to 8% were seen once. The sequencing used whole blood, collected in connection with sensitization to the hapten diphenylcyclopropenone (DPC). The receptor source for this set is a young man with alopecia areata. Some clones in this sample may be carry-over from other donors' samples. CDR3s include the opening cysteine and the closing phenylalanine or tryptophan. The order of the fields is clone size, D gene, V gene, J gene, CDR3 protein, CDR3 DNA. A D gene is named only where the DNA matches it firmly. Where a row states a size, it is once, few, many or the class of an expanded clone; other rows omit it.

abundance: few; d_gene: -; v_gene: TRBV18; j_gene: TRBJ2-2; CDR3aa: CASSTDRSNTGELFF; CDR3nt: TGTGCCAGCTCAACCGACAGATCGAACACCGGGGAGCTGTTTTTT
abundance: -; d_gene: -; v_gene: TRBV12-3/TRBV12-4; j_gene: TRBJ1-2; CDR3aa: CASSYGDSLTYTF; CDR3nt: TGTGCCAGCAGTTACGGGGACTCTTTGACCTACACCTTC
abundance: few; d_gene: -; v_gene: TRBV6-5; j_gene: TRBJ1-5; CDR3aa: CASSYSGRLNQPQHF; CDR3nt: TGTGCCAGCAGTTACTCGGGCAGACTGAATCAGCCCCAGCATTTT
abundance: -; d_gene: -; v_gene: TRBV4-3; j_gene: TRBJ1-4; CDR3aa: CASSQETQGPNEKLFF; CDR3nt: TGCGCCAGCAGCCAAGAGACCCAGGGACCTAATGAAAAACTGTTTTTT
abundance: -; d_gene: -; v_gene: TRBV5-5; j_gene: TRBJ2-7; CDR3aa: CASSLPTGRYYEQYF; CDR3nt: TGTGCCAGCAGCTTACCCACAGGGAGGTACTACGAGCAGTACTTC
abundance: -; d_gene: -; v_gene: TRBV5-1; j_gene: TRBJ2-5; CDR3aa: CASSSNTQETQYF; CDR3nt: TGCGCCAGCAGCTCGAACACGCAAGAGACCCAGTACTTC
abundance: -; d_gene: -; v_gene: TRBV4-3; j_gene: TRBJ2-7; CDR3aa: CASSQEGIGAYEQYF; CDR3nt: TGCGCCAGCAGCCAAGAAGGGATCGGGGCCTACGAGCAGTACTTC
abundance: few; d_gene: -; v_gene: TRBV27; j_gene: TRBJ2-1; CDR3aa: CASSSPGSQFF; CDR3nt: TGTGCCAGCAGTTCCCCGGGGTCTCAGTTCTTC
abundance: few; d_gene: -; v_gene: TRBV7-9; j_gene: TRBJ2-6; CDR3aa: CASSFELGGGANVLTF; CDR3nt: TGTGCCAGCAGCTTCGAGTTGGGTGGCGGGGCCAACGTCCTGACTTTC
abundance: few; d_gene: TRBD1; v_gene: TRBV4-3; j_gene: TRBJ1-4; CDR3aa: CASSQQGALREKLFF; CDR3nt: TGCGCCAGCAGCCAACAGGGGGCTCTTAGGGAAAAACTGTTTTTT
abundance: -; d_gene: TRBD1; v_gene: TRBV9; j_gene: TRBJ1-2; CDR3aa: CASSVAGTGRYGYTF; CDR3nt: TGTGCCAGCAGCGTAGCCGGGACAGGGAGATATGGCTACACCTTC
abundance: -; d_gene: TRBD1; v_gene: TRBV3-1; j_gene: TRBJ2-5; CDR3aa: CASRSGGRETQYF; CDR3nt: TGTGCCAGCAGGTCAGGGGGCAGAGAGACCCAGTACTTC
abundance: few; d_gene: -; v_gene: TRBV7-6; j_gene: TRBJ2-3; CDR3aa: CASKDTTDTQYF; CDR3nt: TGTGCCAGCAAGGACACCACAGATACGCAGTATTTT
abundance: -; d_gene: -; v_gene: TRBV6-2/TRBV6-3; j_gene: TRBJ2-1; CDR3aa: CASEAGKWANEQFF; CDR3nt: TGTGCCAGCGAAGCAGGGAAGTGGGCCAATGAGCAGTTCTTC
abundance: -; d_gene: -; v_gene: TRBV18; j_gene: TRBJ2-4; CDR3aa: CASSPPASAQYF; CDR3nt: TGTGCCAGCTCACCACCGGCTAGCGCACAGTACTTC
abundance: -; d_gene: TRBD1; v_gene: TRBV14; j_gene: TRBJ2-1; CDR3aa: CASSQDSFLGQYNEQFF; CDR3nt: TGTGCCAGCAGCCAAGATTCTTTCCTGGGACAGTACAATGAGCAGTTCTTC
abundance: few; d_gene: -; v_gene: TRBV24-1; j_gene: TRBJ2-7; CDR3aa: CATSDDGTEDEQYF; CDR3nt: TGTGCCACCAGTGATGATGGGACGGAGGACGAGCAGTACTTC
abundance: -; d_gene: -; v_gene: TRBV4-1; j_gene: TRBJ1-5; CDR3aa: CASSAQKGNQPQHF; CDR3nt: TGCGCCAGCAGCGCCCAAAAGGGTAATCAGCCCCAGCATTTT
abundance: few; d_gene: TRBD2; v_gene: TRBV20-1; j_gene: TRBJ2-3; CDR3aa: CSARDRLAEATDTQYF; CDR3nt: TGCAGTGCTAGAGATCGCCTAGCGGAGGCCACAGATACGCAGTATTTT
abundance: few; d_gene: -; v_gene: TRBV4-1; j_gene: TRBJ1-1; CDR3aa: CASSQPRRGRGTEAFF; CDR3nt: TGCGCCAGCAGCCAACCACGTAGGGGCAGGGGCACTGAAGCTTTCTTT
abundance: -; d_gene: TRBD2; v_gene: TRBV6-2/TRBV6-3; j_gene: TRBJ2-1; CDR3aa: CASSIAGFSYNEQFF; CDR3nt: TGTGCCAGCAGCATAGCGGGTTTCTCCTACAATGAGCAGTTCTTC
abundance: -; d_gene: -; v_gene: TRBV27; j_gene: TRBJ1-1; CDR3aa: CASSLRGISTEAFF; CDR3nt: TGTGCCAGCAGTTTACGAGGGATCTCCACTGAAGCTTTCTTT